These 31 T cell receptor beta chains came from one sample sequenced in a study of graft-versus-host responses after intestinal transplantation. Libraries were prepared by immunoSEQ multiplex PCR; TCRdb keeps only in-frame clonotypes and omits some of them. The top ten clones hold roughly 0.58% of a sample with approximately 24,000 clones, more than 80% of them seen once. Sequenced here: PBMCs, sampled 18 days after transplant. These receptors were collected from a human patient who received an intestinal transplant, so some T cells may come from the graft donor.

This clone was detected only once. The chain employs TRBV29-1 and TRBJ2-1; 12 bases fit TRBD2. The J segment lost 5 bases and the V segment lost 4 bases, leaving 9 bases of the junction unmatched. CDR1 is SQVTM and CDR2 is ANQGSEA in the germline V gene. The CDR3 loop spans 16 amino acids. In DNA form, the CDR3 reads TGCAGCGTTGTTAGGGCTAGCGGGGGGGCCCACAATGAGCAGTTCTTC. It yields the protein CSVVRASGGAHNEQFF.

This chain links TRBV6-6 with TRBJ1-2, with D tentatively TRBD1 (6 bases). The CDR3 has 13 amino acids. Looked up from germline, CDR1 is MNHNY and CDR2 is SVGAGI (reference sequence). The V end lost 7 bases, the J end lost 4 bases, and 13 bases lay between the germline ends. This CDR3 reads CASTSTGSYGYTF. CDR3 nucleotides: TGTGCCAGCACCTCGACAGGTTCCTATGGCTACACCTTC.

The V call is TRBV27, the J call TRBJ1-1, with no clear D. Germline-derived CDR1 and CDR2 are MNHEY and SMNVEV (reference sequence). V shed 8 bases and J shed 3 bases, with 7 bases lying between them. The CDR3 sequence is 11 residues long. The CDR3 DNA sequence: TGTGCCAGCGGAGTCGACACTGAAGCTTTCTTT. It is translated as CASGVDTEAFF.

CDR3 protein: CASGGTYSNQPQHF. CDR3 DNA: TGTGCCAGCGGAGGGACATATAGCAATCAGCCCCAGCATTTT. The V gene is TRBV2, the J gene TRBJ1-5; the D gene is possibly TRBD1 (6 bases). CDR1 is SNHLY, CDR2 FYNNEI, per germline. Trimming pared 8 bases from V and 0 bases from J, leaving 11 bases between. This CDR3 has 14 residues.

The chain joins TRBV9 to TRBJ2-5; 8 bases are shared with TRBD1. Germline V gene sequence: CDR1 SGDLS, CDR2 YYNGEE. The V gene end was trimmed by 1 base and the J gene end by 5 bases; junction bases not matched to a gene: 4. The CDR3 runs 14 residues. The CDR3 coding sequence is TGTGCCAGCAGCGTACAGGGGGCATATGAGACCCAGTACTTC. Its protein product is CASSVQGAYETQYF. Full variable domain (missing parts from reference TRBV9 and TRBJ2-5): DSGVTQTPKHLITATGQRVTLRCSPRSGDLSVYWYQQSLDQGLQFLIQYYNGEERAKGNILERFSAQQFPDLHSELNLSSLELGDSALYFCASSVQGAYETQYFGPGTRLLVL.

The rearrangement joins TRBV10-2 to TRBJ2-1, with D perhaps TRBD2 (5 bases). Germline lookup yields CDR1 WSHSY and CDR2 SAAADI. This CDR3 comprises 13 residues. Deletions cut 4 bases from V and 6 bases from J, with 10 bases between. The CDR3 DNA is TGCGCCAGCAGTGCAACTAGGTCCAATGAGCAGTTCTTC. This translates into CASSATRSNEQFF.

The chain recombines TRBV30 with TRBJ2-3; TRBD1 is a possible D gene (6 bases). Trimming pared 5 bases from V and 11 bases from J, leaving 14 bases between. Per the germline V gene, CDR1 is GTSNPN and CDR2 is SVGIG (reference sequence). CDR3 length equals 11 residues. The CDR3 bases are TGTGCCTGGTCCCGTGGGGGCCTGCAGTATTTT. Amino acid sequence: CAWSRGGLQYF.

This chain uses TRBV12-5 with TRBJ2-7, with D perhaps TRBD2 (5 bases). Trimming took 3 bases from V and 0 from J, leaving 9 bases between them. The CDR3 contains 14 residues. Germline V gives CDR1 LGHNT, CDR2 FRNRAP. The CDR3 DNA reads TGTGCTAGTGGTTTAGGAGCGGTCTCCTACGAGCAGTACTTC. Amino acid sequence: CASGLGAVSYEQYF.

The chain is built from TRBV6-1 and TRBJ1-6; TRBD1 might be the D (6 bases). The CDR3 length is 14 residues. In germline, CDR1 is MNHNS, CDR2 SASEGT. V was trimmed by 6 bases and J by 8 bases, leaving 14 bases between them. CDR3 amino acids: CASRGGRSDSPLHF. CDR3 nucleotides: TGTGCCAGCAGGGGGGGGCGTTCCGATTCACCCCTCCACTTT.

The genes are TRBV4-1 and TRBJ2-3; 8 positions agree with TRBD1. Germline V lookup: CDR1 MGHRA, CDR2 YSYEKL. Trimming at V came to 2 bases and at J to 5 bases, leaving 6 bases not matched to a gene. The CDR3 sequence is 15 residues long. The CDR3: CASSQPDRVKDTQYF. The CDR3 coding sequence is TGCGCCAGCAGCCAACCGGACAGGGTTAAAGATACGCAGTATTTT.

The chain has TRBV6-1 and TRBJ2-5, with D hard to call. The V end was cut by 5 bases, the J end by 1 base, with 2 bases between. The CDR3 has 11 residues. The germline V gene has CDR1 MNHNS and CDR2 SASEGT. The CDR3 spells CASSTQETQYF. In DNA, the CDR3 is TGTGCCAGCAGTACCCAAGAGACCCAGTACTTC.

The gene calls are TRBV28 and TRBJ1-2; the D gene is possibly TRBD1 (6 bases). Germline V gene lookup returns CDR1 MDHEN and CDR2 SYDVKM. The CDR3 runs to 13 residues. The V end was cut by 4 bases, the J end by 5 bases, with 11 bases between. The CDR3, as DNA: TGTGCCAGCAGTTCCACAGGGTTGTATGGCTACACCTTC. Its translation is CASSSTGLYGYTF.

The chain uses TRBV7-9 and TRBJ1-1; possible D gene TRBD1, 5 bases. CDR3 length equals 12 residues. Deletions cut 5 bases from V and 8 bases from J, with 12 bases between. Germline V gives CDR1 SEHNR, CDR2 FQNEAQ (reference sequence). CDR3 sequence (DNA): TGTGCCAGCAGCCAGTCCCGACAGGAAGCTTTCTTT. Translation: CASSQSRQEAFF.

V gene TRBV2 combines with J gene TRBJ1-3; TRBD1 might be the D (5 bases). Germline V lookup: CDR1 SNHLY, CDR2 FYNNEI. This CDR3 spans 15 amino acids. Deletions cut 7 bases from V and 0 bases from J, with 13 bases between. The chain's CDR3 is CASKLGTSSGNTIYF. The CDR3 DNA is TGTGCCAGCAAGCTAGGGACGTCCTCTGGAAACACCATATATTTT.

This chain connects TRBV30 to TRBJ1-1, with 8 bases identical to TRBD1. The CDR3 has 14 residues. Germline V lookup: CDR1 GTSNPN, CDR2 SVGIG (reference sequence). With 8 bases clipped from V and 1 base from J, the junction kept 9 bases outside the gene matches. The CDR3: CAGSYRGENTEAFF. The DNA of the CDR3 is TGTGCCGGATCCTACAGGGGGGAGAACACTGAAGCTTTCTTT.

The chain employs TRBV5-1 and TRBJ2-5, with D possibly TRBD1 on 5 matching bases. Between the trimmed V and J ends, which lost 3 bases and 0 bases, there was a span of 6 bases. Germline V lookup: CDR1 SGHRS, CDR2 YFSETQ. This CDR3 spans 13 amino acids. The chain's CDR3 is CASSSRDQETQYF. CDR3 nucleotide sequence: TGCGCCAGCAGCTCCAGGGACCAAGAGACCCAGTACTTC.

The chain uses TRBV11-2 and TRBJ2-5, with 8 bases aligning to TRBD2. J was trimmed by 2 bases and V by 1 base; bases with no gene match: 6. The length of the CDR3 is 16 residues. Germline V gives CDR1 SGHAT, CDR2 FQNNGV. In DNA form, the CDR3 reads TGTGCCAGCAGCTTAGTCCCGGGGGGGGCACAAGAGACCCAGTACTTC. Its protein product is CASSLVPGGAQETQYF.

The rearrangement links TRBV9 to TRBJ2-2; D is ambiguous. Trimming left V 0 bases short and J 3 bases short, with 3 bases between. Germline loops: CDR1 SGDLS, CDR2 YYNGEE. The CDR3 sequence is 13 residues long. CDR3 loop: CASSVVDTGELFF. Here the CDR3 DNA reads TGTGCCAGCAGCGTAGTCGACACCGGGGAGCTGTTTTTT.

The J gene is TRBJ1-1, the V gene TRBV19; 8 nucleotides agree with TRBD1. V was pared by 2 bases and J by 4 bases, with 3 bases of the junction left unmatched. Germline lookup yields CDR1 LNHDA and CDR2 SQIVND (reference sequence). The CDR3 runs 14 residues. CDR3 bases: TGTGCCAGTAGTATACCGGGACAGGTCACTGAAGCTTTCTTT. It specifies CASSIPGQVTEAFF.

CDR3 loop: CASGDTGRVSQPQHF. CDR3 nucleotide sequence: TGTGCCAGCGGGGATACAGGGAGAGTCAGTCAGCCCCAGCATTTT. J is TRBJ1-5 and V is TRBV2; perhaps TRBD1 as D (6 bases). Trimming removed 8 bases at V and 6 bases at J, with 20 bases between. Germline assignment: CDR1 SNHLY and CDR2 FYNNEI. This CDR3 spans 15 amino acids.

CDR3: CASITGQPQHF. For the CDR3, the DNA is TGTGCCAGCATAACGGGTCAGCCCCAGCATTTT. The V call is TRBV2, the J call TRBJ1-5; D gene ambiguous. Deletions cut 7 bases from V and 6 bases from J, with 7 bases between. This CDR3 spans 11 amino acids. Germline V gene lookup returns CDR1 SNHLY and CDR2 FYNNEI. The full variable domain, with the rest looked up from reference TRBV2 and TRBJ1-5, is EPEVTQTPSHQVTQMGQEVILRCVPISNHLYFYWYRQILGQKVEFLVSFYNNEISEKSEIFDDQFSVERPDGSNFTLKIRSTKLEDSAMYFCASITGQPQHFGDGTRLSIL.

The V call is TRBV7-8, the J call TRBJ1-2; 8 nucleotides agree with TRBD1. The CDR3 consists of 14 residues. The V segment lost 4 bases and the J segment 8 bases; nucleotides outside the gene matches: 9. CDR1 is SGHVS and CDR2 is FQNEAQ in the germline V gene. CDR3 loop: CASSWTGSLDGYTF. CDR3 coding DNA: TGTGCCAGCAGCTGGACAGGGTCTTTAGACGGCTACACCTTC. The entire variable domain, with the rest obtained from reference TRBV7-8 and TRBJ1-2, is as follows: GAGVSQSPRYKVAKRGQDVALRCDPISGHVSLFWYQQALGQGPEFLTYFQNEAQLDKSGLPSDRFFAERPEGSVSTLKIQRTQQEDSAVYLCASSWTGSLDGYTFGSGTRLTVV.

This clone came up a few times. The chain links TRBV7-8 to TRBJ1-5; 7 bases map to TRBD1. The V gene's germline CDR1 is SGHVS and CDR2 FQNEAQ. The CDR3 runs 13 residues. With 1 base clipped from V and 9 bases from J, the junction kept 3 bases outside the gene matches. The CDR3: CASSLEAGGPQHF. The CDR3 region has the DNA TGTGCCAGCAGCTTAGAGGCAGGGGGGCCCCAGCATTTT.

The chain is built from TRBV7-2 and TRBJ2-3, with TRBD2 matching 7 bases. This CDR3 comprises 17 residues. Trimming removed 4 bases from V and 4 bases from J; junction bases left unmatched: 14. The V gene's germline CDR1 is SGHTA and CDR2 FQGNSA. This CDR3 is CASSSIRLAEDPDTQYF. CDR3 nucleotides: TGTGCCAGCAGCTCTATTCGACTAGCCGAGGATCCAGATACGCAGTATTTT.

The chain combines TRBV5-1 with TRBJ2-5; 8 bases agree with TRBD2. Germline CDR1 is SGHRS and CDR2 is YFSETQ. The CDR3 has 16 amino acids. The junction had 18 bases not matched to a gene; V was cut back by 7 bases and J by 7 bases. The CDR3 bases are TGCGCCAGCTGGCTTGGGCCTAGCGGGTCCCGGGGGACCCAGTACTTC. This codes for CASWLGPSGSRGTQYF.

This chain links TRBV5-4 with TRBJ2-5, with TRBD2 matching 7 bases. This CDR3 comprises 15 residues. Germline CDR1 and CDR2: SGHNT and YYREEE (reference sequence). Trimming took 2 bases from V and 5 from J; bases not matched to a gene: 9. CDR3 sequence: CASSFSGGVGETQYF. The CDR3 DNA sequence: TGTGCCAGCAGCTTTTCGGGGGGAGTGGGTGAGACCCAGTACTTC.

The chain combines TRBV15 with TRBJ1-1; tentative D call: TRBD1 (5 bases). The CDR3 is made up of 14 amino acids. Germline CDR1 and CDR2: LNHNV and YYDKDF (reference sequence). Trimming shortened V by 6 bases and J by 10 bases, and 21 bases separated the two germline ends. Here the CDR3 reads CATRLPGDGEGAFF. DNA for the CDR3: TGTGCCACCAGACTCCCGGGGGACGGTGAGGGAGCTTTCTTT. Using reference TRBV15 and TRBJ1-1 for the parts outside the CDR3, the full variable domain is DAMVIQNPRYQVTQFGKPVTLSCSQTLNHNVMYWYQQKSSQAPKLLFHYYDKDFNNEADTPDNFQSRRPNTSFCFLDIRSPGLGDTAMYLCATRLPGDGEGAFFGQGTRLTVV.

The gene calls are TRBV29-1 and TRBJ1-2, with D unclear. The ends were cut back, 7 bases at V and 5 bases at J, with 11 bases in the middle. The CDR3 is made up of 11 amino acids. Germline values: CDR1 SQVTM, CDR2 ANQGSEA. DNA for the CDR3: TGCAGCGCCCACGTGGGGTATGGCTACACCTTC. Encoded protein: CSAHVGYGYTF.

V and J are TRBV29-1 and TRBJ2-2; D is unresolved. The CDR3 has 13 amino acids. CDR1 is SQVTM, CDR2 ANQGSEA, per germline. Trimming pared 0 bases from V and 2 bases from J, leaving 4 bases between. The CDR3 spells CSVEEGNTGELFF. For the CDR3, the DNA is TGCAGCGTTGAAGAAGGAAACACCGGGGAGCTGTTTTTT.

V gene TRBV7-9 combines with J gene TRBJ2-1, with D possibly being TRBD2 (5 bases). Germline values: CDR1 SEHNR, CDR2 FQNEAQ (reference sequence). This CDR3 spans 15 amino acids. V was shortened by 5 bases and J by 4 bases, with 15 bases between the two germline ends. CDR3 amino acids: CASSDTGNPYNEQFF. CDR3 coding DNA: TGTGCCAGCAGCGATACCGGGAATCCTTACAATGAGCAGTTCTTC.

The gene calls are TRBV10-1 and TRBJ2-2; the D gene could be TRBD1 or TRBD2 (5 bases each). Trimming took off 2 bases at V and 0 bases at J, with 13 bases between the two ends. Germline loops: CDR1 WNHNN, CDR2 SYGVQD (reference sequence). The CDR3 is 17 amino acids. CDR3 protein: CASSEDGTHSNTGELFF. CDR3 bases: TGCGCCAGCAGTGAGGACGGGACGCACTCGAACACCGGGGAGCTGTTTTTT.